This is a list of T cell receptor beta chains from one sample in a study of cytomegalovirus exposure and HLA in healthy donors. The repertoire was sequenced with immunoSEQ multiplex PCR; TCRdb's copy has only in-frame clones and lacks some. The profile shows approximately 210,000 clones, over 80% of them singletons. The sample consisted of PBMCs. These TCRs come from a woman aged 45-60 years in good health and CMV-seropositive. Both conserved end residues are part of each CDR3. Fields, in order: clone size, J gene, CDR3 length, V gene, D gene, CDR3 DNA, CDR3 protein. A D gene is named only where the DNA matches it firmly. Clone size is stated in some rows and not others, as once, few, many or a class when expanded.

few	TRBJ1-6	14	TRBV6-5	TRBD1	TGTGCCAGCAGTAGGGACAGGGGTGTTTCACCCCTCCACTTT	CASSRDRGVSPLHF
.	TRBJ1-1	13	TRBV19	.	TGTGCCAGTAGTAAGTCGTCGTCGGGTGAAGCTTTCTTT	CASSKSSSGEAFF
.	TRBJ1-2	14	TRBV29-1	TRBD1	TGCAGCGTTGCCCAGACAGGGAAGCTCGAGGGCTACACCTTC	CSVAQTGKLEGYTF
.	TRBJ1-3	17	TRBV6-1	TRBD1	TGTGCCAGCAGTGCGAGACCCGGGACAGGGGGCGGAAACACCATATATTTT	CASSARPGTGGGNTIYF
.	TRBJ2-7	15	TRBV4-2	TRBD1	TGTGCCAGCAGCCAAGGGGGCAGGGGGCCTTACGAGCAGTACTTC	CASSQGGRGPYEQYF
.	TRBJ1-1	13	TRBV30	.	TGTGCCTGGACTCACCTCCGGGACCGGGGGTTGATCTTT	CAWTHLRDRGLIF
.	TRBJ2-1	14	TRBV5-1	TRBD2	TGCGCCAGCAGCTTGGCCGGGACTAGCGGTGAGCAGTTCTTC	CASSLAGTSGEQFF
.	TRBJ2-7	13	TRBV5-1	.	TGCGCCAGCAGCTCTCAGGGCTCCTACGAGCAGTACTTC	CASSSQGSYEQYF
.	TRBJ1-1	11	TRBV30	.	TGTGCCTGGGCGGGACGGAAAGAAGCTTTCTTT	CAWAGRKEAFF
few	TRBJ2-7	14	TRBV7-9	TRBD1	TGTGCCAGCAGCACGGGACAGGGAGACTACGAGCAGTACTTC	CASSTGQGDYEQYF
.	TRBJ2-4	15	TRBV2	.	TGTGCCAGCAGCCGGGACTTGGAGGCCAAAAACATTCAGTACTTC	CASSRDLEAKNIQYF
.	TRBJ2-1	14	TRBV7-3	.	TGTGCCAGCAGCCCAGGCCTGGGAGTGGATGAGCAGTTCTTC	CASSPGLGVDEQFF
.	TRBJ1-5	14	TRBV10-3	.	TGTGCCATCAGTGGGGCACAGACCCATCAGCCCCAGCATTTT	CAISGAQTHQPQHF
.	TRBJ1-1	13	TRBV4-2	.	TGTGCCAGCAGCCAAACGACAGGAACTGAAGCTTTCTTT	CASSQTTGTEAFF